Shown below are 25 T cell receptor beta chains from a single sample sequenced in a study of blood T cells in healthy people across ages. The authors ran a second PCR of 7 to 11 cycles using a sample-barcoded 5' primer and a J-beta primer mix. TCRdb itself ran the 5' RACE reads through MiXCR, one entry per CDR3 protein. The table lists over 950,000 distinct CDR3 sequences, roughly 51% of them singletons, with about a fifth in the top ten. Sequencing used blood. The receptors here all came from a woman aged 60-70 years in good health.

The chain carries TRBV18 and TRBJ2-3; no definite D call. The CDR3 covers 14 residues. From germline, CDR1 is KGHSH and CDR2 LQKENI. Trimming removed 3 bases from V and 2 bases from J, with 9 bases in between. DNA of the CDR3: TGTGCCAGCTCACCGAGCACCCACACAGATACGCAGTATTTT. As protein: CASSPSTHTDTQYF.

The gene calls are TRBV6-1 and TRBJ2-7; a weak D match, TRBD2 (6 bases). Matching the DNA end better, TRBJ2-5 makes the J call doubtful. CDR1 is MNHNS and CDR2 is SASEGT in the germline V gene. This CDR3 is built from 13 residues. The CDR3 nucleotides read TGTGCCAGCAGTGAGGCGGGGCTCGAGACCCAGTACTTC. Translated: CASSEAGLETQYF.

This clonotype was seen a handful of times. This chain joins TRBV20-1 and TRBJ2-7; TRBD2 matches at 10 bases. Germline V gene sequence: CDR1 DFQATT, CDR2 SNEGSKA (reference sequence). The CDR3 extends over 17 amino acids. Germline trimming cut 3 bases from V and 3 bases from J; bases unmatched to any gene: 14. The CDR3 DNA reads TGCAGTGCTAGTCCTCCTAGCGGGAGTTATTGGGGCTACGAGCAGTACTTC. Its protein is CSASPPSGSYWGYEQYF.

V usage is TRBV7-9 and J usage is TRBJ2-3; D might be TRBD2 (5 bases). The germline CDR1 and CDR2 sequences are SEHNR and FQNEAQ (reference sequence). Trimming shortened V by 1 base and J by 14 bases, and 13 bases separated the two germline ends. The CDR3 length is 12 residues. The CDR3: CASSLGASPAYF. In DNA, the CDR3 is TGTGCCAGCAGCTTAGGGGCTAGCCCCGCGTATTTT.

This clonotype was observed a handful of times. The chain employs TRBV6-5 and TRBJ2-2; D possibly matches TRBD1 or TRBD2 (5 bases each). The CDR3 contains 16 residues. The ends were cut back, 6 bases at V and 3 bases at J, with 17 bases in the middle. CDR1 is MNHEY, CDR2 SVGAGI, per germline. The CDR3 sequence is CASRTTGTKHTGELFF. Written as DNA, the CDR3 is TGTGCCAGCAGAACTACCGGGACCAAACACACCGGGGAGCTGTTTTTT.

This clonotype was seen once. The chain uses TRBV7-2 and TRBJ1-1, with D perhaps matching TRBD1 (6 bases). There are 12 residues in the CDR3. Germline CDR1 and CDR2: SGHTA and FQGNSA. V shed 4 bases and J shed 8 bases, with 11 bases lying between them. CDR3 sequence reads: CASSSRGGEAFF. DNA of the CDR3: TGTGCCAGCAGCTCAAGGGGGGGGGAAGCTTTCTTT.

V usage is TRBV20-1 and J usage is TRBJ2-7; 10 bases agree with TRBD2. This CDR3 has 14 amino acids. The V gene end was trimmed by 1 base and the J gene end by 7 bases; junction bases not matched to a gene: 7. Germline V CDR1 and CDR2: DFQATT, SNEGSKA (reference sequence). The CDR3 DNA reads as TGCAGTGCTAGAGTAATAGCGGGAGGTCGTGAGCAGTACTTC. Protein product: CSARVIAGGREQYF.

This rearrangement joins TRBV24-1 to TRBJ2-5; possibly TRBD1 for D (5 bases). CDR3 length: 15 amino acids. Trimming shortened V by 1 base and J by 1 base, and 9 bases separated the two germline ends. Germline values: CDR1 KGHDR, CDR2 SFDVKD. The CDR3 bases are TGTGCCACCAGTGATTTTGTGGGGCCCCAAGAGACCCAGTACTTC. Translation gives CATSDFVGPQETQYF.

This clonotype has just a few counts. CDR3: CASSPSRTSVPYEQYF. CDR3 coding DNA: TGTGCCAGCAGCCCCTCGCGGACTAGCGTGCCCTACGAGCAGTACTTC. The gene calls are TRBV7-9 and TRBJ2-7; 9 bases fit TRBD2. The V gene's germline CDR1 is SEHNR and CDR2 FQNEAQ (reference sequence). The junction had 10 bases not matched to a gene; V was cut back by 5 bases and J by 2 bases. This CDR3 has 16 residues.

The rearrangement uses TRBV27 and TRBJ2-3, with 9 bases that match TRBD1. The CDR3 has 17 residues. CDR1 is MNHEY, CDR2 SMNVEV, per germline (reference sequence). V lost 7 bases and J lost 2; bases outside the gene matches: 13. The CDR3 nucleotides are TGTGCCAGCACTAGCCATCACAGGGGGCGCCCCACAGATACGCAGTATTTT. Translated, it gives CASTSHHRGRPTDTQYF.

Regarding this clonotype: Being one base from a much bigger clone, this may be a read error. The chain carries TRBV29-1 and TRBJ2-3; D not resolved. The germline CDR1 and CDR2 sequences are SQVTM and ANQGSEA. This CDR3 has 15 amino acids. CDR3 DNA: TGCAGCGTTAAAGACTCGAAGGCTGGACCAGATACGCAGTATTTT. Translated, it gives CSVKDSKAGPDTQYF.

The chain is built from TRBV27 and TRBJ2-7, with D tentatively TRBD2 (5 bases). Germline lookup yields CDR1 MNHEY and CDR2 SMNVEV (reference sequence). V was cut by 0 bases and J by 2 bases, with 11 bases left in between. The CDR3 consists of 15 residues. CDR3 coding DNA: TGTGCCAGCAGTTTATCCCGGGAAGAAACCTACGAGCAGTACTTC. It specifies CASSLSREETYEQYF.

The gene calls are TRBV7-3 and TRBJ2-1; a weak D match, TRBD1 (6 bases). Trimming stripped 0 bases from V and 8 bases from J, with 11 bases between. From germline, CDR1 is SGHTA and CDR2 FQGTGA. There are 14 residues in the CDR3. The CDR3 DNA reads TGTGCCAGCAGCTTAACGCCCCGGACAGATGAGCAGTTCTTC. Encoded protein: CASSLTPRTDEQFF.

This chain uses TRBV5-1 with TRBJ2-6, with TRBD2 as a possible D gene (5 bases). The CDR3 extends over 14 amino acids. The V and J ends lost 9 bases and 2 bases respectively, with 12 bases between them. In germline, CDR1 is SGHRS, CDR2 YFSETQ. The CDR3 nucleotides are TGCGCCACCAAGGATAGCGCTGGGGCCAACGTCCTGACTTTC. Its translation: CATKDSAGANVLTF.

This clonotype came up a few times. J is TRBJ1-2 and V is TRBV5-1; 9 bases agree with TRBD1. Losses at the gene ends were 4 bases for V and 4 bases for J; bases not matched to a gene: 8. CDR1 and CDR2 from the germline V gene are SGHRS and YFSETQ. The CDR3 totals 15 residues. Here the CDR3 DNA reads TGCGCCAGCAGCGATACAGGGGGCGGTGTCTATGGCTACACCTTC. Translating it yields CASSDTGGGVYGYTF.

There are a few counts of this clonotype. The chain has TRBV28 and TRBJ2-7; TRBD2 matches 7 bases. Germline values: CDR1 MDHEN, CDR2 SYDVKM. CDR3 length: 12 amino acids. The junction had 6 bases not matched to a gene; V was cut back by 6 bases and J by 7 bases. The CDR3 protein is CASSRTSWEQYF. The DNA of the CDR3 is TGTGCCAGCAGCCGGACTAGTTGGGAGCAGTACTTC.

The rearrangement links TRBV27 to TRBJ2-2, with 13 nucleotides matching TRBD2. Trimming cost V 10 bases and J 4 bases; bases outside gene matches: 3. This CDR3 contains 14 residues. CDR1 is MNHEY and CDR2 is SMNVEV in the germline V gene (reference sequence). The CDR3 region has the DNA TGTGCCATCCGACTAGCGGGAGGCACCGGGGAGCTGTTTTTT. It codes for CAIRLAGGTGELFF.

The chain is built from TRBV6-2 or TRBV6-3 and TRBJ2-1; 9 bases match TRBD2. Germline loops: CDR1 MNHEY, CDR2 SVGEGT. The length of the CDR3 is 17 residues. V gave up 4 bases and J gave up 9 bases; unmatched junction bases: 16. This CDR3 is CASSSYRLAEGGGEQFF. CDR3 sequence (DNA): TGTGCCAGCAGTTCTTACCGACTAGCGGAGGGGGGTGGTGAGCAGTTCTTC.

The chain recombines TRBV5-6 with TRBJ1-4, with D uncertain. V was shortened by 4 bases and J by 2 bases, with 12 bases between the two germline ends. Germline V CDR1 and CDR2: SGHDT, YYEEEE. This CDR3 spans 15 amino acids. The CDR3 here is CASSPWGSTNEKLFF. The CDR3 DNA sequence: TGTGCCAGCAGCCCGTGGGGTAGCACTAATGAAAAACTGTTTTTT.

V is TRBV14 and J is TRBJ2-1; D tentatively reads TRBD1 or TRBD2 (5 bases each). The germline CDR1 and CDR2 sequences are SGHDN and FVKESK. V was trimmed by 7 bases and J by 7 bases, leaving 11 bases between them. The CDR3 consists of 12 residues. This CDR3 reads CASTRGGNEQFF. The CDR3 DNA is TGTGCCAGCACCCGGGGCGGGAATGAGCAGTTCTTC. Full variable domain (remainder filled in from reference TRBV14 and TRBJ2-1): EAGVTQFPSHSVIEKGQTVTLRCDPISGHDNLYWYRRVMGKEIKFLLHFVKESKQDESGMPNNRFLAERTGGTYSTLKVQPAELEDSGVYFCASTRGGNEQFFGPGTRLTVL.

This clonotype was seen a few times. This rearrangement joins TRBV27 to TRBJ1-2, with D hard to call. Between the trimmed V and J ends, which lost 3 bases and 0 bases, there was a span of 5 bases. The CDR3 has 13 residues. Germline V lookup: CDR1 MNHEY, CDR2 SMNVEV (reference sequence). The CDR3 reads CASSFNPNYGYTF. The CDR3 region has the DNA TGTGCCAGCAGTTTTAATCCTAACTATGGCTACACCTTC.

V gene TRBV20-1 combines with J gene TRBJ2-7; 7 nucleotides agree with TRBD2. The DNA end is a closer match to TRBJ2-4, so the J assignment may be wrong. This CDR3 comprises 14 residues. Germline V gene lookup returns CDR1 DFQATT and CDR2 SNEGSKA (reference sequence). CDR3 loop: CSAPSGLAKNIQYF. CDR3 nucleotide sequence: TGCAGTGCTCCTAGCGGCCTAGCCAAAAACATTCAGTACTTC.

The CDR3 loop reads CASRKGGWTEAFF. CDR3 in DNA: TGTGCCAGCAGAAAGGGGGGGTGGACTGAAGCTTTCTTT. The chain employs TRBV12-3 or TRBV12-4 and TRBJ1-1; TRBD1 might be the D (6 bases). V lost 6 bases, J lost 5 bases, and 13 bases lay in between. The CDR3 runs to 13 residues.

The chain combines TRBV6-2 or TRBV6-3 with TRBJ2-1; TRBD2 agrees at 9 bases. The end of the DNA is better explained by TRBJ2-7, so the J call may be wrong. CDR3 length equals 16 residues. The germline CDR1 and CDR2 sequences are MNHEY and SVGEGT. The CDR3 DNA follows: TGTGCCAGCAGTTACGGACTAGCGTTCTCCTACAATGAGCAGTACTTC. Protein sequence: CASSYGLAFSYNEQYF.

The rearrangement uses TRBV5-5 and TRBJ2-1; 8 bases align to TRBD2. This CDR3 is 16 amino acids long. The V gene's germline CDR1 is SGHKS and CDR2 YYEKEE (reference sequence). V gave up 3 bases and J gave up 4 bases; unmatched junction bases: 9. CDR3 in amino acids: CASSSHREGAYNEQFF. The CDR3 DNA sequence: TGTGCCAGCAGCTCACACCGGGAGGGCGCTTACAATGAGCAGTTCTTC.